This record looks at one T cell receptor beta chain sequence and its context. Patients in Seattle were enrolled during active infection, then followed longitudinally. In germline, CDR1 is DFQATT, CDR2 SNEGSKA (reference sequence). Deletions cut 7 bases from V and 5 bases from J, with 12 bases between. This CDR3 region has 11 residues. This sample is drawn from a study of blood T cell repertoires in COVID-19. Sequenced by immunoSEQ multiplex PCR; TCRdb stores in-frame clones only, minus some. Here the sample spans about 150,000 clones, roughly 80% being singletons. The chain uses TRBV20-1 and TRBJ2-7, with D possibly being TRBD2 (6 bases). The specimen was peripheral blood. The TCR comes from a woman between 55 and 75 years old with COVID-19, enrolled during active disease. CDR3 sequence: CSGGVGNEQYF. The DNA of the CDR3 is TGCAGTGGGGGGGTGGGAAACGAGCAGTACTTC.